Sequencing of this T cell receptor beta chain was carried out in a study of T cells in Graves' hyperthyroidism and ophthalmopathy. Germline V CDR1 and CDR2: MNHNS, SASEGT. This CDR3 comprises 12 residues. Trimming pared 4 bases from V and 6 bases from J, leaving 7 bases between. Amplification yielded TCR beta CDR3 regions, with RNA transcripts as the source. In the first-round RT-PCR of the TCR CDR3, the HTBI primer set was used. A single record per CDR3 protein comes from TCRdb applying MiXCR to the multiplex PCR reads. This sample has approximately 510,000 distinct CDR3 sequences, with more than 20% found just once. The table lists this clonotype with many counts.

The sample taken for sequencing was blood. This TCR was sampled from a man younger than 35 with Graves' hyperthyroidism. The genes are TRBV6-1 and TRBJ1-5; unclear D gene. The CDR3 sequence is CASSGWTQPQHF. For the CDR3, the DNA is TGTGCCAGCAGTGGGTGGACTCAGCCCCAGCATTTT.